The 15 T cell receptor beta chains given below trace back to one sample, sequenced in a study of blood T cell repertoires in COVID-19. The repertoire was sequenced with immunoSEQ multiplex PCR; TCRdb's copy has only in-frame clones and lacks some. The table shows 150,000 to 200,000 clones, with roughly nine tenths occurring only once. The specimen sequenced was peripheral blood. Receptors originate from a man between 65 and 85 years old with acute or convalescent COVID-19.

The rearrangement joins TRBV7-9 to TRBJ2-1; 11 positions match TRBD2. Germline CDR1 and CDR2: SEHNR and FQNEAQ (reference sequence). This CDR3 comprises 15 residues. The trim removed 4 bases at V and 9 bases at J, leaving 8 bases unmatched. The DNA of the CDR3 is TGTGCCAGCAGCTCGCGACTAGCGGGAATGGCTGAGCAGTTCTTC. Its translation: CASSSRLAGMAEQFF. The complete variable domain, with remaining parts taken from reference TRBV7-9 and TRBJ2-1, reads DTGVSQNPRHKITKRGQNVTFRCDPISEHNRLYWYRQTLGQGPEFLTYFQNEAQLEKSRLLSDRFSAERPKGSFSTLEIQRTEQGDSAMYLCASSSRLAGMAEQFFGPGTRLTVL.

The chain couples TRBV28 to TRBJ2-5; D gene uncertain. CDR1 and CDR2 from the germline V gene are MDHEN and SYDVKM. The CDR3 is made up of 15 amino acids. Trimming cost V 2 bases and J 2 bases, with 12 bases left between them. The CDR3 coding sequence is TGTGCCAGCAGTTTAAACCCCTACAGTCAAGAGACCCAGTACTTC. Its translation: CASSLNPYSQETQYF.

V and J are TRBV18 and TRBJ2-3; a possible D gene is TRBD2 (6 bases). The V gene's germline CDR1 is KGHSH and CDR2 LQKENI. V dropped 6 bases and J dropped 4 bases, with 17 bases sitting between them. The CDR3 contains 15 residues. Here the CDR3 reads CASSPFGGIADTQYF. DNA of the CDR3: TGTGCCAGCTCCCCATTCGGGGGTATAGCAGATACGCAGTATTTT.

The rearrangement joins TRBV6-6 to TRBJ1-2; D is perhaps TRBD1 (6 bases). The V gene's germline CDR1 is MNHNY and CDR2 SVGAGI (reference sequence). V lost 0 bases, J lost 6 bases, and 14 bases lay in between. This CDR3 region has 15 residues. Here the CDR3 reads CASSYSSQGGDGYTF. The CDR3 nucleotides read TGTGCCAGCAGTTACTCGTCACAGGGAGGGGATGGCTACACCTTC.

This clone was observed once. This chain uses TRBV5-4 with TRBJ2-7; 8 bases fit TRBD1. V gave up 3 bases and J gave up 2 bases; unmatched junction bases: 4. There are 14 residues in the CDR3. Germline V gene sequence: CDR1 SGHNT, CDR2 YYREEE (reference sequence). The CDR3 reads CASSSGQEPYEQYF. CDR3 sequence (DNA): TGTGCCAGCAGCTCGGGACAGGAGCCCTACGAGCAGTACTTC.

The V and J genes are TRBV18 and TRBJ2-4, with a weak D call TRBD1 (6 bases). Germline values: CDR1 KGHSH, CDR2 LQKENI. V lost 3 bases and J 6 bases, leaving 12 bases between the germline ends. The CDR3 is 14 residues long. The CDR3 bases are TGTGCCAGCTCACCGGAAACAGGGTTAAACATTCAGTACTTC. Amino acids: CASSPETGLNIQYF.

J is TRBJ2-4 and V is TRBV6-1; the D gene is possibly TRBD2 (5 bases). Per germline, CDR1 MNHNS and CDR2 SASEGT. The V and J ends lost 2 bases and 8 bases respectively, with 10 bases between them. The CDR3 has 13 residues. The CDR3 sequence: CASSERWGDIQYF. CDR3 coding DNA: TGTGCCAGCAGTGAAAGATGGGGAGACATTCAGTACTTC.

The chain carries TRBV28 and TRBJ2-3; D is possibly TRBD1 (5 bases). The germline V gene has CDR1 MDHEN and CDR2 SYDVKM. V gave up 7 bases and J gave up 2 bases, with 13 bases separating them. There are 14 residues in the CDR3. CDR3 DNA: TGTGCCAGCACCGGGCAGGGCCTCACAGATACGCAGTATTTT. It specifies CASTGQGLTDTQYF. Based on the CDR3 plus reference TRBV28 and TRBJ2-3, the full variable domain is DVKVTQSSRYLVKRTGEKVFLECVQDMDHENMFWYRQDPGLGLRLIYFSYDVKMKEKGDIPEGYSVSREKKERFSLILESASTNQTSMYLCASTGQGLTDTQYFGPGTRLTVL.

This chain joins TRBV12-1 and TRBJ1-5; the table gives TRBD1 as D, unverified against the DNA. TRBV12-1 is flagged as a pseudogene. CDR3 size: 20 residues. CDR3 nucleotides: TGTGCCAGCAGCTTCCCCACCCGGGACAGGGCCCCCTGTAGCAATCAGCCCCAGCATTTT. Residues: CASSFPTRDRAPCSNQPQHF.

The rearrangement links TRBV15 to TRBJ1-5, with 7 bases that match TRBD1. V trimming: 3 bases; J trimming: 5 bases; junction bases outside the gene matches: 4. CDR3 length equals 14 residues. Germline loops: CDR1 LNHNV, CDR2 YYDKDF (reference sequence). Written as DNA, the CDR3 is TGTGCCACCAGCAGCATCCAGGGGGATCAGCCCCAGCATTTT. It yields the protein CATSSIQGDQPQHF.

The chain carries TRBV2 and TRBJ1-6; D gene ambiguous. The ends were cut back, 4 bases at V and 0 bases at J, with 10 bases in the middle. This CDR3 spans 16 amino acids. CDR1 is SNHLY, CDR2 FYNNEI, per germline. CDR3 sequence: CASSGAFPSYNSPLHF. CDR3 sequence (DNA): TGTGCCAGCAGTGGGGCCTTTCCCTCCTATAATTCACCCCTCCACTTT.

Remarks on this clone: Compared with germline, one end of the junction differs, possibly owing to a read error. The CDR3 loop is CASSFRLTGCEAFF. CDR3 DNA sequence: TGTGCTAGCAGCTTCCGGTTGACAGGGTGTGAAGCTTTCTTT. The chain recombines TRBV7-7 with TRBJ1-1; TRBD1 agrees at 7 bases. The germline CDR1 and CDR2 sequences are SSHAT and FNYEAQ (reference sequence). The CDR3 has 14 residues.

This sequence joins TRBV28 and TRBJ2-6; possibly TRBD2 for D (6 bases). Germline V gene sequence: CDR1 MDHEN, CDR2 SYDVKM. With 4 bases removed from V and 0 bases from J, the gap between germline ends came to 13 bases. This CDR3 comprises 17 residues. CDR3 DNA sequence: TGTGCCAGCAGTTCGGGGACTGATCCCTCTGGGGCCAACGTCCTGACTTTC. It yields the protein CASSSGTDPSGANVLTF.

The CDR3 sequence is CAWSNIRIRDTEAFF. The CDR3 nucleotides read TGTGCCTGGAGTAACATTCGGATCCGGGACACTGAAGCTTTCTTT. This chain joins TRBV30 and TRBJ1-1; D is undetermined. The V gene lost 2 bases and the J gene lost 3 bases, with 16 bases spanning the gap. CDR1 GTSNPN and CDR2 SVGIG come from the germline V gene (reference sequence). There are 15 residues in the CDR3.

The V call is TRBV19, the J call TRBJ2-2; TRBD2 matches 9 bases. The V gene end was trimmed by 7 bases and the J gene end by 5 bases; junction bases not matched to a gene: 11. The CDR3 has 16 amino acids. The germline V gene encodes CDR1 LNHDA and CDR2 SQIVND (reference sequence). The CDR3: CASTRGGAGQTGELFF. CDR3 nucleotides: TGTGCCAGTACCCGCGGGGGGGCGGGACAAACCGGGGAGCTGTTTTTT.